These 9 T cell receptor beta chains were sequenced from one sample in a study of shared clonotypes between healthy human individuals. TCRdb's table, derived via immunoSEQ multiplex PCR, lists solely in-frame clones and lacks some. The sample yields over 850,000 clones, more than 75% seen once. Material: memory CD4+ T cells from PBMCs. The subset is: CD45RA-negative fraction. The source is a young man in good health. Some clones in this sample may be carry-over from other donors' samples.

The chain couples TRBV9 to TRBJ2-7, with a tentative D call TRBD2 (6 bases). Germline V gene lookup returns CDR1 SGDLS and CDR2 YYNGEE. The V end was cut by 1 base, the J end by 6 bases, with 14 bases between. This CDR3 is built from 14 residues. CDR3 coding DNA: TGTGCCAGCAGCGTACGGATAGGGGAGGCCGAGCAGTACTTC. Translating it yields CASSVRIGEAEQYF.

This clone occurred once. The chain has TRBV15 and TRBJ2-5; 11 nucleotides agree with TRBD1. Germline V gene sequence: CDR1 LNHNV, CDR2 YYDKDF (reference sequence). CDR3 length: 16 residues. The junction had 8 bases not matched to a gene; V was cut back by 3 bases and J by 5 bases. DNA for the CDR3: TGTGCCACCAGCAGGGGACAGGGGGAGATTGTGGAGACCCAGTACTTC. This encodes CATSRGQGEIVETQYF.

The chain employs TRBV30 and TRBJ2-4; TRBD2 might be the D (7 bases). Per germline, CDR1 GTSNPN and CDR2 SVGIG (reference sequence). This CDR3 comprises 15 residues. V lost 1 base to trimming and J lost 2 bases, with 12 bases between them. CDR3 bases: TGTGCCTGGAGTGCGGGGGGACAATCCAAAAACATTCAGTACTTC. As protein: CAWSAGGQSKNIQYF.

Note on this clone: A far larger clone is only one base removed, so a read error is likely. The same CDR3 is also encoded by other DNA sequences in this sample. The chain combines TRBV19 with TRBJ2-7; D unresolved. Trimming pared 4 bases from V and 6 bases from J, leaving 19 bases between. Looked up from germline, CDR1 is LNHDA and CDR2 is SQIVND (reference sequence). The CDR3 contains 15 residues. CDR3 amino acids: CASSKRLAVYPEQYF. The CDR3 bases are TGTGCCAGTAGTAAGCGTCTGGCTGTTTATCCCGAGCAGTACTTC.

This clone has just a few counts. CDR3 sequence reads: CAGHGGGTDTQYF. The CDR3 coding sequence is TGTGCCGGACATGGAGGGGGCACAGATACGCAGTATTTT. V gene TRBV30 combines with J gene TRBJ2-3, with a possible D match to TRBD2 (6 bases). The length of the CDR3 is 13 residues. V was trimmed by 8 bases and J by 1 base, leaving 13 bases between them. Germline CDR1 GTSNPN, CDR2 SVGIG (reference sequence).

J is TRBJ2-7 and V is TRBV27, with D unresolved. The V end lost 3 bases, the J end lost 3 bases, and 6 bases lay between the germline ends. Germline CDR1 and CDR2: MNHEY and SMNVEV (reference sequence). The CDR3 length is 12 residues. The CDR3 DNA reads TGTGCCAGCAGTTTCAGGTACTACGAGCAGTACTTC. Translating it yields CASSFRYYEQYF.

The chain links TRBV9 to TRBJ2-2; D ambiguous. The V end lost 0 bases, the J end lost 7 bases, and 10 bases lay between the germline ends. From germline, CDR1 is SGDLS and CDR2 YYNGEE. The CDR3 has 14 residues. The DNA of the CDR3 is TGTGCCAGCAGCGTAGGAATACTTGGCGGGGAGCTGTTTTTT. It translates to CASSVGILGGELFF.

This clone was observed a single time. The chain employs TRBV5-1 and TRBJ2-3; D might be TRBD2 (5 bases). CDR1 is SGHRS, CDR2 YFSETQ, per germline. The CDR3 length is 15 residues. The ends were cut back, 3 bases at V and 1 base at J, with 12 bases in the middle. CDR3 DNA: TGCGCCAGCAGCTCCAGGACTCCAGGCACAGATACGCAGTATTTT. Translated, it gives CASSSRTPGTDTQYF.

The sample holds one count of this clone. The chain carries TRBV9 and TRBJ1-5; possibly TRBD1 for D (5 bases). Trimming took off 5 bases at V and 2 bases at J, with 26 bases between the two ends. The CDR3 spans 19 residues. Germline V gene lookup returns CDR1 SGDLS and CDR2 YYNGEE. CDR3 loop: CASRGLWGVGGEGNQPQHF. The CDR3 region has the DNA TGTGCCAGCAGAGGCCTATGGGGAGTCGGGGGAGAGGGCAATCAGCCCCAGCATTTT.